This T cell receptor beta chain was retrieved from a study of OX40 agonist ivuxolimab in advanced cancers. Whole-study context: Ivuxolimab, an antibody that agonizes OX40 (CD134), was administered to the patients. Among those enrolled, mean age was 60 years (range roughly 20 to 79) and about 82% were male. Whole-study findings and limits: Among the lowest peripheral clonal expansion occurred in 0.1-3.0 mg/kg partial responders.

The CDR3 is made up of 12 amino acids. Per the germline V gene, CDR1 is LNHDA and CDR2 is SQIVND (reference sequence). The V gene lost 1 base and the J gene lost 5 bases, with 5 bases spanning the gap. On this clone itself: Antigen specificity is unknown.

TCRdb keeps only in-frame clones here, not all; method: immunoSEQ multiplex PCR. This sample has over 50,000 clones, with about 88% found just once. The sample consisted of CD4+ or CD8+ T cells sorted from blood, taken in a trial of the OX40 agonist ivuxolimab. J is TRBJ1-2 and V is TRBV19; D is undetermined. The clonotype originates from an adult with an advanced solid tumor such as melanoma, head and neck, liver or kidney cancer. CDR3 nucleotide sequence: TGTGCCAGTAGTATAGCCCTTTATGGCTACACCTTC. Translating gives CASSIALYGYTF.